The text below deals with one T cell receptor (beta chain). Its cognate antigen is unknown. The CDR3 extends over 14 amino acids. Germline CDR1 SGHRS, CDR2 YFSETQ. Trimming removed 2 bases at V and 5 bases at J, with 13 bases between. The entry originates in a study of T-cell memory formation after mild COVID-19. Study-level findings and limits: The pre-infection memory compartment contained some responding clones, suggesting cross-reactive memory joined. Contracting CD4+ clones were located mainly in CM and EM, and CD8+ clones in EMRA. Later expanders leaned CD4+, whereas day 15 to 85 contracting clones were balanced CD4/CD8.

It was 5'RACE with constant-segment primers that produced the TCR alpha and TCR beta cDNA libraries, which carried sample barcodes and UMIs. MiXCR, run by TCRdb on the 5' RACE reads, gives a single entry per CDR3 protein. The table has 200,000 to 300,000 distinct CDR3 sequences, 9.4% seen once. Sequenced: PBMCs or a T cell subset sorted from them (not recorded which). The clonotype comes from a man younger than 35 who had mild COVID-19 (a few samples of this study predate the infection). Cell type and time point are not known. The gene calls are TRBV5-1 and TRBJ2-5; TRBD2 might be the D (6 bases). CDR3 sequence: CASSLGGIGETQYF. CDR3 coding DNA: TGCGCCAGCAGCTTAGGAGGGATCGGGGAGACCCAGTACTTC.